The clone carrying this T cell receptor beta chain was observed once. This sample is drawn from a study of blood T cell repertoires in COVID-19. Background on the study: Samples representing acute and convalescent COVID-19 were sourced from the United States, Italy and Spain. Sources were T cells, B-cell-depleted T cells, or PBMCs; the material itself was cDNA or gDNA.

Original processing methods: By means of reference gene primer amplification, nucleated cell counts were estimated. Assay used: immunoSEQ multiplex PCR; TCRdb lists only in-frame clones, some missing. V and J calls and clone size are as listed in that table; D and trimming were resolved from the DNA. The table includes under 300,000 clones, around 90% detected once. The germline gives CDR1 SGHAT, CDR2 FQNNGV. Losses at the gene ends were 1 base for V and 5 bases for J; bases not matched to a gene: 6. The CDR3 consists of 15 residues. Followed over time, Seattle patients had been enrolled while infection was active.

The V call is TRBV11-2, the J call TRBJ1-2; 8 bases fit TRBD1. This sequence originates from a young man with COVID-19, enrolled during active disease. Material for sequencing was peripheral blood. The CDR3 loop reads CASSLVQGAEYGYTF. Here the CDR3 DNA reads TGTGCCAGCAGCTTAGTGCAGGGGGCGGAATATGGCTACACCTTC.